This T cell receptor beta chain is from a study of vaccination and CD4 T cells after COVID-19. Study context: Post-vaccine sample collection happened at a median of approximately 74 days after dose two, ranging 14 to 241. Control cultures were given a CEFX pool, an HIV-1 Nef pool, or no peptide.

Scientists ran DNA taken from cultured CD4+ T cells through the Oncomine TCR Beta short-read assay for sequencing. It was from cultured CD4+ T cells that genomic DNA was extracted. MiXCR was run by TCRdb on the PCR reads, yielding one entry per CDR3 protein. The repertoire holds approximately 5,000 distinct CDR3 sequences, with 30% to 35% as singletons. Treatment here: roughly 10-day PBMC culture with coronavirus spike peptide pools or control peptides (ViraFEST assay). CD4+ T cells that came from the unexposed donor were collected before the COVID-19 pandemic (2011-2018). After expanding antigen-specific T cells with peptide pools, ViraFEST sequenced their TCRs. This CDR3 region has 15 residues. With 3 bases removed from V and 2 bases from J, the gap between germline ends came to 11 bases. From germline, CDR1 is SGHAT and CDR2 FQNNGV. Remarks on this clonotype: Its antigen is still unknown.

V gene TRBV11-2 combines with J gene TRBJ2-1, with D possibly matching TRBD1 (5 bases). The sequenced sample was CD4+ T cells from blood, cultured in vitro. This TCR derives from a human donor in good health. CDR3 nucleotide sequence: TGTGCCAGCAGCTTGCCAGGGATTACCTACAATGAGCAGTTCTTC. It is translated as CASSLPGITYNEQFF. Filled out from reference TRBV11-2 and TRBJ2-1, the complete variable domain reads EAGVAQSPRYKIIEKRQSVAFWCNPISGHATLYWYQQILGQGPKLLIQFQNNGVVDDSQLPKDRFSAERLKGVDSTLKIQPAKLEDSAVYLCASSLPGITYNEQFFGPGTRLTVL.